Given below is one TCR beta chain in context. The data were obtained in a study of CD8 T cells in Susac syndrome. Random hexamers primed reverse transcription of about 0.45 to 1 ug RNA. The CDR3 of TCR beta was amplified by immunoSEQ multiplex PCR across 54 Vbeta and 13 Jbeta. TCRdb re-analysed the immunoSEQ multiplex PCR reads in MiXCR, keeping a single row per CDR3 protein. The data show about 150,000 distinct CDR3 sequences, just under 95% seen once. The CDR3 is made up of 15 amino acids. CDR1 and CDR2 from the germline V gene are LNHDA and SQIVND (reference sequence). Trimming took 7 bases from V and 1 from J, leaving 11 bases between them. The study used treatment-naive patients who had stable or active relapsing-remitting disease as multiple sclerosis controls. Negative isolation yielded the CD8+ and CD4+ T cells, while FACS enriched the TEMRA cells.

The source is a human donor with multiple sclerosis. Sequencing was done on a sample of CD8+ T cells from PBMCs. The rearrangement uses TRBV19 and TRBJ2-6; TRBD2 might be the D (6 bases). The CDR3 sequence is CASTLGGSGANVLTF. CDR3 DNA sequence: TGTGCCAGTACCCTCGGGGGTTCTGGGGCCAACGTCCTGACTTTC.